The entry that follows covers one TCR beta chain sequence. Its cognate antigen is unknown. Using immunoSEQ multiplex PCR, the repertoire was profiled, and TCRdb retains in-frame clones only, with some absent. The sample contains 77,000 or so clones, around 87% of which appear only once. Trimming cost V 1 base and J 14 bases, with 16 bases left between them. CDR1 and CDR2 from the germline V gene are SGHDN and FVKESK. The CDR3 loop spans 13 amino acids. The sample is drawn from a study of T cell responses to AZD1222 COVID-19 vaccine. General study results and limits: CD4 TCRs linked to vaccination spanned spike, dominating at 160-218 and 743-854. Donors were mostly white British, more females; clonal diversity possibly underestimated. Spike-specific TCR breadth and depth were elevated following two AZD1222 doses.

This material consisted of peripheral blood, taken on day 0 of AZD1222 vaccination. The clonotype originates from an adult in good health. The chain is built from TRBV14 and TRBJ2-3; D remains ambiguous. CDR3 in amino acids: CASSQVPWELRYF. The CDR3 DNA follows: TGTGCCAGCAGCCAAGTGCCTTGGGAACTCCGGTATTTT.